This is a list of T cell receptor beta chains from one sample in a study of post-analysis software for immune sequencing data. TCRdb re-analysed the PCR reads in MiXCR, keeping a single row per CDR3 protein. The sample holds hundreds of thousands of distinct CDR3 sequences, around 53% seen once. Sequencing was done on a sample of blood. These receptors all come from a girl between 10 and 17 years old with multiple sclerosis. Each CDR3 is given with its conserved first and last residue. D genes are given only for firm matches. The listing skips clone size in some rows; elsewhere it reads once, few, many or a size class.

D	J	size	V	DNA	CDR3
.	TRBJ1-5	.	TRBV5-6	TGTGCCAGCAGCGTGAGCCGGGACTGGTACGGGAATCAGCCCCAGCATTTT	CASSVSRDWYGNQPQHF
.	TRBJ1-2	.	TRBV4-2	TGTGCCAGCAGCCAAGAAGAGGGCGGGTCGGGTGGCTACACCTTC	CASSQEEGGSGGYTF
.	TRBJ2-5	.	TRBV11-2	TGTGCCAGCAGCTTAGTCCAGTCCCAAGAGACCCAGTACTTC	CASSLVQSQETQYF
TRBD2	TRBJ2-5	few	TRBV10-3	TGTGCCATCAGTCGACTAGCGGGAGTGCAAGAGACCCAGTACTTC	CAISRLAGVQETQYF
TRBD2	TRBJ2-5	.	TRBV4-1	TGCGCCAGCAGCCAAGCGACTAGCGGGGCAGAAGAGACCCAGTACTTC	CASSQATSGAEETQYF
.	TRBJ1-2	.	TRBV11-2	TGTGCCAGCAGCTTTCAGGGTGACTATGACTACACCTTC	CASSFQGDYDYTF
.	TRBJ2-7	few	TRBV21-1	TGTGCCAGCACCTCGGGACTAGCGGGGGCTTGCTACTCCTACGAGCAGTACTTC	CASTSGLAGACYSYEQYF
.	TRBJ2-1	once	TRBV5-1	TGCGCCAGCAGCTTACTAGCTCATGAGCAGTTCTTC	CASSLLAHEQFF
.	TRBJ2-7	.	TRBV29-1	TGCAGCGGGAAAAGGGACCGGGGGTCTCTCGAGCAGTACTTC	CSGKRDRGSLEQYF
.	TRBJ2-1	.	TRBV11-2	TGTGCCAGCAGCTTTCACCCAGAACTCTACAATGAGCAGTTCTTC	CASSFHPELYNEQFF
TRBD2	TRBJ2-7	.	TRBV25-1	TGTGCCAGCAGTGGTAGCGGGGCGTACGAGCAGTACTTC	CASSGSGAYEQYF
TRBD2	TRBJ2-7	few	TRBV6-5	TGTGCCAGCACCACGCCGGCTAGCGGATACTACGAGCAGTACTTC	CASTTPASGYYEQYF
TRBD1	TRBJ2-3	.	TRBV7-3	TGTGCCAGCAGCTATCGGGGGACAGGGCTCCCAGATACGCAGTATTTT	CASSYRGTGLPDTQYF
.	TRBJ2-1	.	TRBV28	TGTGCCAGCAGGACCCTCAGCGGCCCATCTTACAATGAGCAGTTCTTC	CASRTLSGPSYNEQFF
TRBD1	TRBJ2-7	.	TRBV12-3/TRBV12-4	TGTGCCAGCAGTTACAGGGGTTTGATTAGCTACGAGCAGTACTTC	CASSYRGLISYEQYF
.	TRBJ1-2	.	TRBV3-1	TGTGCCAGCAGCCAAGAGATAGGAAGGGGTGGCTACACCTTC	CASSQEIGRGGYTF
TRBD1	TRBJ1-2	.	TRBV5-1	TGCGCCAGCAGCTTGGCCGACAGGGATGATGGCTACACCTTC	CASSLADRDDGYTF
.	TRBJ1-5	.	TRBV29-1	TGCAGCGTTGAAGATCGAGGGGGAGAGGGCAATCAGCCCCAGCATTTT	CSVEDRGGEGNQPQHF
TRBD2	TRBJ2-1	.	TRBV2	TGTGCCAGCAGTGAACAGGGATTCCCGCGGGGGGAGCAGTTCTTC	CASSEQGFPRGEQFF
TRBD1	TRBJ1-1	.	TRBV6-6	TGTGCCAGCAGTTACTCGGACAGGGACGAAGCTTTCTTT	CASSYSDRDEAFF
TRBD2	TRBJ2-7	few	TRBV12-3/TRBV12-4	TGTGCCAGCAGCCGCGCCCAAGCGGGAGCCCACGAGCAGTACTTC	CASSRAQAGAHEQYF
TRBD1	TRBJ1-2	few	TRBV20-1	TGCAGTGCTTGTGGGACAGACAACTATGGCTACACCTTC	CSACGTDNYGYTF
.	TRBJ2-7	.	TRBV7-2	TGTGCCAGCAGCTTATTGGGCGGAGGAGACGAGCAGTACTTC	CASSLLGGGDEQYF
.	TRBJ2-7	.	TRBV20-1	TGCAGTGCCATCCTCCAGGGGTTTTACGAGCAGTACTTC	CSAILQGFYEQYF
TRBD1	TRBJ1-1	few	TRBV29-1	TGCAGCGTCAGCGGAACTCAGGGGGCGGGAAACACTGAAGCTTTCTTT	CSVSGTQGAGNTEAFF
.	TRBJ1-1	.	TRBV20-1	TGCAGTGCTAGTATGAACACTGAAGCTTTCTTT	CSASMNTEAFF
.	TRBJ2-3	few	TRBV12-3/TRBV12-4	TGTGCCAGCAGTTTCCTTCCAGGGGACACAGATACGCAGTATTTT	CASSFLPGDTDTQYF
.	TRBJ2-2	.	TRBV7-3	TGTGCCAGCAGCTCCGGTGGGAACACCGGGGAGCTGTTTTTT	CASSSGGNTGELFF
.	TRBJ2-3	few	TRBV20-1	TGCAGTGCCCGACAGCTACAATCAGATACGCAGTATTTT	CSARQLQSDTQYF
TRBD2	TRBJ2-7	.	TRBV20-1	TGCAGTGCTTTCCAATCTAGCGGGGGCTCCTACGAGCAGTACTTC	CSAFQSSGGSYEQYF
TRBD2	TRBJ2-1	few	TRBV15	TGTGCCACCAGCAGAGATGAGTGGGCTAGCGGGAGAGGGGCCCCTTACAATGAGCAGTTCTTC	CATSRDEWASGRGAPYNEQFF
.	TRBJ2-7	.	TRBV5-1	TGCGCCAGCAGCTTGTTCCCCGACTACGAGCAGTACTTC	CASSLFPDYEQYF
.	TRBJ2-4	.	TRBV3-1	TGTGCCAGCAGCCGGCTGGATCCCCTAGCCAAAAACATTCAGTACTTC	CASSRLDPLAKNIQYF
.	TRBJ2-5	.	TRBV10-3	TGTGCCAGCAAACAGGGACCCGGAGAGACCCAGTACTTC	CASKQGPGETQYF
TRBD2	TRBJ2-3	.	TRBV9	TGTGCCAGCAGCGAGAGACTAGCGGGCACAGATACGCAGTATTTT	CASSERLAGTDTQYF
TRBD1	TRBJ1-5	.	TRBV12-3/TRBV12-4	TGTGCCAGCAGGCGGACAGGGGGCAGCAATCAGCCCCAGCATTTT	CASRRTGGSNQPQHF
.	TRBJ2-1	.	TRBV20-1	TGCAGTGCTAACGGGAATTTCGGTGAGCAGTTCTTC	CSANGNFGEQFF
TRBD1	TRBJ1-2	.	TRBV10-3	TGTGCCATCAGGGGGACAGGGGGCGCCCCTTGGGGCTACACCTTC	CAIRGTGGAPWGYTF
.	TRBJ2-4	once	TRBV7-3	TGTGCCAGCAGTATCGGGCCCCGGAAGGAGCAGTACTTC	CASSIGPRKEQYF
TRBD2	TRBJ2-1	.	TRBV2	TGTGCCAGCAGTGAAAGGAGCGGGGGGAACAATGAGCAGTTCTTC	CASSERSGGNNEQFF
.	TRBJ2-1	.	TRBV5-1	TGCGCCAGCAGCCTGACTGTAACGGATGAGCAGTTCTTC	CASSLTVTDEQFF
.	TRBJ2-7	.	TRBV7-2	TGTGCCAGCAGCGTTCATGGTTTAGGATCCTACGAGCAGTACTTC	CASSVHGLGSYEQYF
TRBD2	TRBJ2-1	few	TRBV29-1	TGCAGCTGGGGAGCGGGGAGCGCCAATGAGCAGTTCTTC	CSWGAGSANEQFF
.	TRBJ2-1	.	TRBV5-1	TGCGCCAGCAGCTCTGCCGCTCAGAGCTACGAGCAGTTCTTC	CASSSAAQSYEQFF